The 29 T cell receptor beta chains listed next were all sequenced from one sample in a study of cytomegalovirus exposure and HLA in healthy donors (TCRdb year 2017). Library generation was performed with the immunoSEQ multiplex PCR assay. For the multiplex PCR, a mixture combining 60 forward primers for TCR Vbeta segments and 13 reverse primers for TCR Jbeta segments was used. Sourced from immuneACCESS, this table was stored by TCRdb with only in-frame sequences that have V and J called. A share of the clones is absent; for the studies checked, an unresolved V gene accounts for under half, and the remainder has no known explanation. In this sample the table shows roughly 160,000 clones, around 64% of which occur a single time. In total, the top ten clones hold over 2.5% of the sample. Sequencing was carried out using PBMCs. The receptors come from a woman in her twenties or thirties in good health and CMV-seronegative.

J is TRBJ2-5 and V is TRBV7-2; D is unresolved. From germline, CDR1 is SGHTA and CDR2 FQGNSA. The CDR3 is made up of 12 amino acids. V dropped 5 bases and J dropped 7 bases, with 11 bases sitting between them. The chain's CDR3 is CASSHLRGTQYF. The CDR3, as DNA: TGTGCCAGCAGCCATCTTCGAGGGACCCAGTACTTC.

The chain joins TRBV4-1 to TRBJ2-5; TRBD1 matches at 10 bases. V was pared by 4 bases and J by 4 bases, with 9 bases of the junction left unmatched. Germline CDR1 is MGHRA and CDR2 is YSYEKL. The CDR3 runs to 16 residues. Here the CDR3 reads CASSPLPGQGRETQYF. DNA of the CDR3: TGCGCCAGCAGCCCATTACCGGGACAGGGGAGAGAGACCCAGTACTTC.

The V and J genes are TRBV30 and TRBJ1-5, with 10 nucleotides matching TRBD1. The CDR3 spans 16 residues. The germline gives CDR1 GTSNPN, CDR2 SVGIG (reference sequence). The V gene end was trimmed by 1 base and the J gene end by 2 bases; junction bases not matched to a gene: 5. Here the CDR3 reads CAWSAGTGVGNQPQHF. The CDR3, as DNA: TGTGCCTGGAGTGCCGGGACAGGGGTTGGCAATCAGCCCCAGCATTTT. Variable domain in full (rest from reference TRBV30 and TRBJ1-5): SQTIHQWPATLVQPVGSPLSLECTVEGTSNPNLYWYRQAAGRGLQLLFYSVGIGQISSEVPQNLSASRPQDRQFILSSKKLLLSDSGFYLCAWSAGTGVGNQPQHFGDGTRLSIL.

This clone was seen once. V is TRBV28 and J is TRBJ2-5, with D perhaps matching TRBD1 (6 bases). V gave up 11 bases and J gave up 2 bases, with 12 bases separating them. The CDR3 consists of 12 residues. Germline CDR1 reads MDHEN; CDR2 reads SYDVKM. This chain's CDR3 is CAGGRGQETQYF. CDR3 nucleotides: TGTGCCGGGGGCAGGGGACAAGAGACCCAGTACTTC.

CDR3 DNA sequence: TGTGCCACCCGAGACTGGCTAGCGGGAGGGCCGAACATTCAGTACTTC. As protein: CATRDWLAGGPNIQYF. J is TRBJ2-4 and V is TRBV13, with 12 bases fitting TRBD2. Trimming took 10 bases from V and 7 from J; bases not matched to a gene: 14. CDR1 is PRHDT, CDR2 FYEKMQ, per germline (reference sequence). The CDR3 contains 16 residues.

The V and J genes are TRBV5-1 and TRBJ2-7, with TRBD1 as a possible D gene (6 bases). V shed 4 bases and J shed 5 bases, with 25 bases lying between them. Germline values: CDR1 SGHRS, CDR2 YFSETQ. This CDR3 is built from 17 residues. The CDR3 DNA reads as TGCGCCAGCAGCCCGGAAGCTCGGACAGAACGTTACCACGAGCAGTACTTC. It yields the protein CASSPEARTERYHEQYF. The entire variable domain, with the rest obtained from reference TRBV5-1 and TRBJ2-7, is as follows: KAGVTQTPRYLIKTRGQQVTLSCSPISGHRSVSWYQQTPGQGLQFLFEYFSETQRNKGNFPGRFSGRQFSNSRSEMNVSTLELGDSALYLCASSPEARTERYHEQYFGPGTRLTVT.

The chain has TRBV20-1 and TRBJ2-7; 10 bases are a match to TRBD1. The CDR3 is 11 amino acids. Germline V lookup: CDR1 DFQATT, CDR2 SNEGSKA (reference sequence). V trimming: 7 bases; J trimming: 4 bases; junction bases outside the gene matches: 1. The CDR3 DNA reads TGCAGTGGGGACAGGGGATACGAGCAGTACTTC. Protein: CSGDRGYEQYF.

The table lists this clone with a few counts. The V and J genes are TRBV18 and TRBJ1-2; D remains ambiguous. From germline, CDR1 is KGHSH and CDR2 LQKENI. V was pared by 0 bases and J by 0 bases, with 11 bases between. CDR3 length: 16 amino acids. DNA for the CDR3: TGTGCCAGCTCACCACCTCCTTGGCCACCTAACTATGGCTACACCTTC. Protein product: CASSPPPWPPNYGYTF.

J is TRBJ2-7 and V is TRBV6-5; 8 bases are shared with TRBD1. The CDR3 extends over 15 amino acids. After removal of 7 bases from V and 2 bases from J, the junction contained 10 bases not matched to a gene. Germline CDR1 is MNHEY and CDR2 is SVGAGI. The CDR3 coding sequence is TGTGCCAGCAAAAGGACAGGGTACGAAGCCTACGAGCAGTACTTC. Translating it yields CASKRTGYEAYEQYF.

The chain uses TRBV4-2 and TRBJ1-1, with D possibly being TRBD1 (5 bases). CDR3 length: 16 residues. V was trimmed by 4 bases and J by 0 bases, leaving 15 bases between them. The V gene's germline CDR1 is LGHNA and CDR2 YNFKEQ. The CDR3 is CASSPAGVDMNTEAFF. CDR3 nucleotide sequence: TGTGCCAGCAGCCCTGCCGGTGTGGACATGAACACTGAAGCTTTCTTT.

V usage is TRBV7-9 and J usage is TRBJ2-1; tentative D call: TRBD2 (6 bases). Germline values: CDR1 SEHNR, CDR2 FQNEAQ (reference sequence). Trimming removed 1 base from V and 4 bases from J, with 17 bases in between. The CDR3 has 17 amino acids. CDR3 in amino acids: CASSLVSSGHLYNEQFF. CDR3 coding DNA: TGTGCCAGCAGCTTAGTTAGTAGCGGACACCTTTACAATGAGCAGTTCTTC.

CDR3 in amino acids: CASSVTQKLFF. As DNA, the CDR3 is TGTGCCAGCAGTGTGACACAAAAACTGTTTTTT. J is TRBJ1-4 and V is TRBV25-1; D ambiguous. The CDR3 has 11 residues. CDR1 and CDR2 from the germline V gene are MGHDK and SYGVNS. Trimming left V 4 bases short and J 9 bases short, with 6 bases between.

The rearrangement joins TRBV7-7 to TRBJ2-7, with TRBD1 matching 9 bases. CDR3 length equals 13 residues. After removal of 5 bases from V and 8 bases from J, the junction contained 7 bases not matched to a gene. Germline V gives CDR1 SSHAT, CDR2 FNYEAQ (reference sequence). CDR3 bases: TGTGCCAGCAGCCCAGGCGGGACAGGGAAGCAGTACTTC. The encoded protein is CASSPGGTGKQYF.

CDR3 sequence: CASSFSSGRANTQYF. In DNA form, the CDR3 reads TGTGCCAGCAGTTTTTCTAGCGGGAGGGCCAACACGCAGTATTTT. The J gene is TRBJ2-3, the V gene TRBV27, with 12 bases that match TRBD2. This CDR3 region has 15 residues. The germline gives CDR1 MNHEY, CDR2 SMNVEV (reference sequence). Trimming cost V 3 bases and J 9 bases; bases outside gene matches: 7.

CDR3 loop: CASSSGTGSYEQYF. DNA of the CDR3: TGCGCCAGCAGCTCAGGGACAGGGAGTTACGAGCAGTACTTC. V usage is TRBV5-1 and J usage is TRBJ2-7; 9 bases are shared with TRBD1. CDR3 size: 14 residues. In germline, CDR1 is SGHRS, CDR2 YFSETQ. Trimming removed 3 bases from V and 4 bases from J; junction bases left unmatched: 5.

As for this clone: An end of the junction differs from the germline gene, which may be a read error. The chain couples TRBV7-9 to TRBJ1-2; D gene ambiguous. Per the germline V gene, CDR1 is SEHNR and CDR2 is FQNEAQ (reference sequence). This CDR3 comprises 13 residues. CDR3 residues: CASSLAANYGYTF. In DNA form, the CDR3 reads TGTGCCAGCAGCCTAGCAGCGAACTATGGCTACACCTTC.

This chain's CDR3 is CASSLWREVETEAFF. CDR3 sequence (DNA): TGTGCCAGCAGCTTATGGCGGGAAGTGGAGACTGAAGCTTTCTTT. The chain has TRBV7-9 and TRBJ1-1; D not certain. The CDR3 spans 15 residues. The germline CDR1 and CDR2 sequences are SEHNR and FQNEAQ (reference sequence). V shed 2 bases and J shed 5 bases, with 15 bases lying between them.

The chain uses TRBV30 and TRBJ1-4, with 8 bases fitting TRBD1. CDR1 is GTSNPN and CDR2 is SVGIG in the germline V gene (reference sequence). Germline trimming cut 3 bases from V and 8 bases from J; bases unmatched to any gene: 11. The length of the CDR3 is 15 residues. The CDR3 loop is CAWRDGQGRGEKLFF. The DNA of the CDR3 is TGTGCCTGGAGAGACGGACAGGGTCGAGGCGAAAAACTGTTTTTT.

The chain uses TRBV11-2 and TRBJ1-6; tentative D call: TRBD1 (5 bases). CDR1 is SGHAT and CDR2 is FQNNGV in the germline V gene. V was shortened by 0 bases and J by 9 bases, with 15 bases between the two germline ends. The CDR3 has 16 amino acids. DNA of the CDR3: TGTGCCAGCAGCTTAGATCCGGGGCAGGGAGGTTCACCCCTCCACTTT. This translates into CASSLDPGQGGSPLHF.

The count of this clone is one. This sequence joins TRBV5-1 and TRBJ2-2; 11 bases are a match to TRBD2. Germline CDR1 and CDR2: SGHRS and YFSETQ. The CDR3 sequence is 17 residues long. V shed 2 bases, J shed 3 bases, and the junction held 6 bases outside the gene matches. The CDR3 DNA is TGCGCCAGCAGCTTAGGGACTAGCGGAACCTACACCGGGGAGCTGTTTTTT. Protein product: CASSLGTSGTYTGELFF.

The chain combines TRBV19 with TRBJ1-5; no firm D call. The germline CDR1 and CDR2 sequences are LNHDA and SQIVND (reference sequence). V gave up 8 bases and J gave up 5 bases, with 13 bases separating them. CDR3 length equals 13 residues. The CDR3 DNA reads TGTGCCAGTTCTACCCTACTTGATCAGCCCCAGCATTTT. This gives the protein CASSTLLDQPQHF.

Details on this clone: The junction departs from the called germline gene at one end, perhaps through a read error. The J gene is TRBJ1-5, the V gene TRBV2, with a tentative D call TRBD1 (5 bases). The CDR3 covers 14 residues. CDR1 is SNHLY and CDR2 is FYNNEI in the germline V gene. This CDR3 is CASSEGRGGQPRHF. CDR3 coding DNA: TGTGCCAGCAGCGAAGGGAGGGGTGGTCAGCCCCGGCATTTT.

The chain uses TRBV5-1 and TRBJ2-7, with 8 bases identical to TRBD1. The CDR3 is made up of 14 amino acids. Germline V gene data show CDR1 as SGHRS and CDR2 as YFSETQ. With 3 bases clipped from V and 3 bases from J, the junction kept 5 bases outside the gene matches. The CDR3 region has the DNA TGCGCCAGCAGCTCCGGACAGGGCGACTACGAGCAGTACTTC. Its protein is CASSSGQGDYEQYF.

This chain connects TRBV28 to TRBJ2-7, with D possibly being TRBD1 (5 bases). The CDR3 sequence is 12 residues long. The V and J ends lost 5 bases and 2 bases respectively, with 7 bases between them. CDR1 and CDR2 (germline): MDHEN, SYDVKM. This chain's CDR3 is CASSRTTYEQYF. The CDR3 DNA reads TGTGCCAGCAGTAGGACAACCTACGAGCAGTACTTC.

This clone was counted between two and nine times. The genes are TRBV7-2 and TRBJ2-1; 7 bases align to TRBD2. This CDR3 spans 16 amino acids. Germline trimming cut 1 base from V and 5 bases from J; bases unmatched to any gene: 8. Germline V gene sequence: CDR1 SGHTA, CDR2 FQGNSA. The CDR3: CASSLGRRAGNNEQFF. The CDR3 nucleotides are TGTGCCAGCAGCTTAGGACGTCGAGCGGGAAACAATGAGCAGTTCTTC.

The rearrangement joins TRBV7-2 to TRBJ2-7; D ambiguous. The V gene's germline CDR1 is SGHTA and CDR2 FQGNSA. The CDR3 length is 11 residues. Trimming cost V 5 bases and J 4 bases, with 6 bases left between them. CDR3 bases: TGTGCCAGCAGCCAATTTTACGAGCAGTACTTC. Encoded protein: CASSQFYEQYF.

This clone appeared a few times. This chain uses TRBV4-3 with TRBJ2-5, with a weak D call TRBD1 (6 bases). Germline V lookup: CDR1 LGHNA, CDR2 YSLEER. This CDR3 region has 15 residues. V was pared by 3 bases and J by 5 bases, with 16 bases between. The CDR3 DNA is TGCGCCAGCAGCCATCGACAGGCCACGGGGGAGACCCAGTACTTC. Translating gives CASSHRQATGETQYF.

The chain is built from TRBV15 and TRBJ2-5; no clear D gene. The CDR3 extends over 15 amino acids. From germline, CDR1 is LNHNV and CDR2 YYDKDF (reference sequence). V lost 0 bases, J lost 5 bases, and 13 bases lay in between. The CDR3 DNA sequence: TGTGCCACCAGCAGAGATTTGGGCCCTGGGGAGACCCAGTACTTC. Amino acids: CATSRDLGPGETQYF.

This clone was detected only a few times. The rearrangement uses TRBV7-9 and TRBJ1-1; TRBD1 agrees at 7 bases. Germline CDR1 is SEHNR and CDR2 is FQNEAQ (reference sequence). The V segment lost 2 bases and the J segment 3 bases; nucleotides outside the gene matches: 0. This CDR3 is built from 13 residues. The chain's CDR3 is CASSLQGDTEAFF. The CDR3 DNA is TGTGCCAGCAGCTTACAGGGGGACACTGAAGCTTTCTTT.